Presented here are 20 T cell receptor beta chains from one specimen sequenced in a study of OX40 agonist ivuxolimab in advanced cancers. Here immunoSEQ multiplex PCR was the method, and the copy in TCRdb shows in-frame clones only, minus some. The profile shows tens of thousands of clones, roughly nine tenths of them singletons. The sample here was CD4+ or CD8+ T cells sorted from blood, taken in a trial of the OX40 agonist ivuxolimab. The receptors derive from an adult with an advanced solid tumor such as melanoma, head and neck, liver or kidney cancer.

This clone was observed a few times. The V and J genes are TRBV4-1 and TRBJ1-2; D unclear. The CDR3 is 17 amino acids. Germline values: CDR1 MGHRA, CDR2 YSYEKL. Between the trimmed V and J ends, which lost 0 bases and 7 bases, there was a span of 21 bases. CDR3 in DNA: TGCGCCAGCAGCCAAGATCACCCCCCCCGTAGGAGGGCTGGCTACACCTTC. It translates to CASSQDHPPRRRAGYTF.

This clone was seen once. This chain uses TRBV2 with TRBJ2-3; D is unclear. The germline CDR1 and CDR2 sequences are SNHLY and FYNNEI. The CDR3 is 11 residues long. Trimming left V 3 bases short and J 9 bases short, with 7 bases between. The CDR3 DNA is TGTGCCAGCAGTGACTTCCAGACGCAGTATTTT. This translates into CASSDFQTQYF.

The chain employs TRBV4-2 and TRBJ1-1; D ambiguous. The V end was cut by 0 bases, the J end by 4 bases, with 12 bases between. The CDR3 contains 15 residues. Germline lookup yields CDR1 LGHNA and CDR2 YNFKEQ. The CDR3 region is CASSQESATTTEAFF. For the CDR3, the DNA is TGTGCCAGCAGCCAAGAAAGTGCGACAACCACTGAAGCTTTCTTT.

The V call is TRBV7-9, the J call TRBJ1-1; the D gene is possibly TRBD1 (5 bases). The V end was cut by 1 base, the J end by 5 bases, with 8 bases between. This CDR3 comprises 13 residues. Germline-derived CDR1 and CDR2 are SEHNR and FQNEAQ (reference sequence). The CDR3 DNA follows: TGTGCCAGCAGCTTAGGGGGGGAAACTGAAGCTTTCTTT. Protein sequence: CASSLGGETEAFF.

The chain links TRBV6-6 to TRBJ2-7, with TRBD2 identical over 8 bases. V lost 5 bases to trimming and J lost 4 bases; unmatched junction nucleotides: 10. Looked up from germline, CDR1 is MNHNY and CDR2 is SVGAGI (reference sequence). The CDR3 has 15 residues. The CDR3, as DNA: TGTGCCAGCAGTCGCTTAAGCGGGGGCGGATACGAGCAGTACTTC. Protein sequence: CASSRLSGGGYEQYF.

The chain carries TRBV18 and TRBJ2-5; maybe TRBD1 (7 bases). Germline V gives CDR1 KGHSH, CDR2 LQKENI. The V and J ends lost 4 bases and 7 bases respectively, with 22 bases between them. The CDR3 is 16 residues long. CDR3 sequence: CASSLFDRAIGGTQYF. In DNA form, the CDR3 reads TGTGCCAGCTCACTCTTCGACAGGGCTATCGGGGGGACCCAGTACTTC.

V usage is TRBV27 and J usage is TRBJ2-1; TRBD2 might be the D (6 bases). Germline V gene data show CDR1 as MNHEY and CDR2 as SMNVEV (reference sequence). CDR3 length equals 16 residues. V was cut by 0 bases and J by 1 base, with 10 bases left in between. The CDR3 loop is CASSLSPAGSYNEQFF. In nucleotides, the CDR3 is TGTGCCAGCAGTTTATCTCCGGCGGGGTCCTACAATGAGCAGTTCTTC.

V gene TRBV5-1 combines with J gene TRBJ2-5, with 9 bases matching TRBD2. V dropped 4 bases and J dropped 5; count of bases not matched to a gene: 6. Germline V gives CDR1 SGHRS, CDR2 YFSETQ. The CDR3 length is 14 residues. Here the CDR3 DNA reads TGCGCCAGCAGCAGCGGGACTAGCTTGGAGACCCAGTACTTC. It is translated as CASSSGTSLETQYF.

This clone has just one count. The chain has TRBV27 and TRBJ1-1; 8 bases map to TRBD1. Germline CDR1 reads MNHEY; CDR2 reads SMNVEV (reference sequence). This CDR3 is 16 amino acids long. The V and J ends lost 8 bases and 0 bases, in that order; junction bases with no gene match: 11. The DNA of the CDR3 is TGTGCCAGCGCCCCCTTCGGACAGGGAATGAACACTGAAGCTTTCTTT. Translation gives CASAPFGQGMNTEAFF.

The chain carries TRBV6-1 and TRBJ1-4, with 8 bases fitting TRBD1. In germline, CDR1 is MNHNS, CDR2 SASEGT. V was pared by 7 bases and J by 7 bases, with 8 bases of the junction left unmatched. The CDR3 length is 14 residues. The CDR3 bases are TGTGCCAGCATCAGGGGGACAGGCAGTGAAAAACTGTTTTTT. This sequence encodes CASIRGTGSEKLFF.

The J gene is TRBJ1-1, the V gene TRBV10-2; 7 nucleotides agree with TRBD1. The CDR3 extends over 13 amino acids. V trimming: 10 bases; J trimming: 1 base; junction bases outside the gene matches: 6. The V gene's germline CDR1 is WSHSY and CDR2 SAAADI. The CDR3 is CATGQATNTEAFF. For the CDR3, the DNA is TGCGCCACTGGACAGGCGACGAACACTGAAGCTTTCTTT.

The genes are TRBV11-2 and TRBJ1-4, with D possibly TRBD1 on 5 matching bases. This CDR3 has 15 amino acids. Trimming left V 2 bases short and J 8 bases short, with 15 bases between. The germline V gene has CDR1 SGHAT and CDR2 FQNNGV. The CDR3 DNA reads as TGTGCCAGCAGCTTATGGGTCGCGGGGGAAGAAAAACTGTTTTTT. Translation gives CASSLWVAGEEKLFF.

This chain links TRBV6-6 with TRBJ1-2; 7 nucleotides line up with TRBD1. The CDR3 loop spans 14 amino acids. Germline CDR1 MNHNY, CDR2 SVGAGI (reference sequence). The V gene end was trimmed by 5 bases and the J gene end by 6 bases; junction bases not matched to a gene: 9. DNA for the CDR3: TGTGCCAGCAGTAGGTTGGCAGGGGGGGATGGCTACACCTTC. Its translation is CASSRLAGGDGYTF.

The chain joins TRBV6-1 to TRBJ1-6; D is unresolved. The germline V gene encodes CDR1 MNHNS and CDR2 SASEGT. V lost 2 bases and J 17 bases, leaving 10 bases between the germline ends. The CDR3 totals 11 residues. CDR3 in amino acids: CASSEQATVHF. The CDR3, as DNA: TGTGCCAGCAGTGAACAAGCCACCGTCCACTTT.

V is TRBV4-1 and J is TRBJ1-1; D not resolved. The CDR3 is 13 amino acids. Trimming left V 2 bases short and J 0 bases short, with 4 bases between. Germline CDR1 and CDR2: MGHRA and YSYEKL. CDR3 DNA sequence: TGCGCCAGCAGCCAATCGGTGAACACTGAAGCTTTCTTT. Its protein product is CASSQSVNTEAFF.

The genes are TRBV4-2 and TRBJ2-5; a possible D gene is TRBD1 (7 bases). In germline, CDR1 is LGHNA, CDR2 YNFKEQ. Trimming shortened V by 3 bases and J by 5 bases, and 19 bases separated the two germline ends. This CDR3 is built from 16 residues. CDR3 sequence (DNA): TGTGCCAGCAGCCACCTTGGAGGGGGCTACAAGGAGACCCAGTACTTC. Its protein product is CASSHLGGGYKETQYF.

The V call is TRBV5-1, the J call TRBJ1-4; 7 nucleotides agree with TRBD1. The CDR3 sequence is 15 residues long. The V and J ends lost 4 bases and 7 bases, in that order; junction bases with no gene match: 10. CDR1 SGHRS and CDR2 YFSETQ come from the germline V gene. The CDR3 here is CASSLMTGRFEKLFF. The DNA for the CDR3 is TGCGCCAGCAGCCTGATGACAGGGAGATTTGAAAAACTGTTTTTT.

A single count supports this clone. The chain is built from TRBV28 and TRBJ1-1; D ambiguous. V lost 5 bases and J lost 5, with 9 bases in between. Germline V CDR1 and CDR2: MDHEN, SYDVKM. This CDR3 comprises 12 residues. The chain's CDR3 is CASSQSKTEAFF. In nucleotides, the CDR3 is TGTGCCAGCAGTCAGAGTAAGACTGAAGCTTTCTTT.

The chain combines TRBV5-4 with TRBJ1-6; D not resolved. Germline CDR1 is SGHNT and CDR2 is YYREEE (reference sequence). There are 10 residues in the CDR3. The V end was cut by 8 bases, the J end by 4 bases, with 1 base between. The CDR3 loop reads CASYNSPLHF. Here the CDR3 DNA reads TGTGCCAGTTATAATTCACCCCTCCACTTT.

V and J are TRBV4-1 and TRBJ2-1, with 7 bases that match TRBD2. V gave up 4 bases and J gave up 2 bases; unmatched junction bases: 11. Per the germline V gene, CDR1 is MGHRA and CDR2 is YSYEKL. The CDR3 runs 17 residues. The DNA for the CDR3 is TGCGCCAGCAGCCCGTTAAACATAAGCGGGGCCTACAATGAGCAGTTCTTC. Translated: CASSPLNISGAYNEQFF.